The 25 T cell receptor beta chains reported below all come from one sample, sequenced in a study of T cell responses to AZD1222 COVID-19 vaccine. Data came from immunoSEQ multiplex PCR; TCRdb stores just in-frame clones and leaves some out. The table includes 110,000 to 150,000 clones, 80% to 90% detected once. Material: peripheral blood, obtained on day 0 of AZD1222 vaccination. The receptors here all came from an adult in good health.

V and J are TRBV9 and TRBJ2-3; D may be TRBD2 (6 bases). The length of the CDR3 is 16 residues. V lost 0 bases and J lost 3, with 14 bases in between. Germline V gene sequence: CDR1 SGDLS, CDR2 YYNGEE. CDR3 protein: CASSVAAGSRTDTQYF. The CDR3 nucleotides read TGTGCCAGCAGCGTAGCGGCGGGATCCCGGACAGATACGCAGTATTTT.

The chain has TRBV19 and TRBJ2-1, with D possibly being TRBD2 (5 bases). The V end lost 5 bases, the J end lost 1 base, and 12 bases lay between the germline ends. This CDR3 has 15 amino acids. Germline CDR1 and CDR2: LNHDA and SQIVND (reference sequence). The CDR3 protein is CASSLPGSSYNEQFF. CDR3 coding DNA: TGTGCCAGTAGTCTCCCGGGGTCGTCCTACAATGAGCAGTTCTTC. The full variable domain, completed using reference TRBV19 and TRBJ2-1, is DGGITQSPKYLFRKEGQNVTLSCEQNLNHDAMYWYRQDPGQGLRLIYYSQIVNDFQKGDIAEGYSVSREKKESFPLTVTSAQKNPTAFYLCASSLPGSSYNEQFFGPGTRLTVL.

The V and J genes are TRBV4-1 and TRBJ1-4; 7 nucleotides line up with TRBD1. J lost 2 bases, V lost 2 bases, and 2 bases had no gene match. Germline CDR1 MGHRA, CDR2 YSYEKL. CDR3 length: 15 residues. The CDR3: CASSQPRGTNEKLFF. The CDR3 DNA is TGCGCCAGCAGCCAACCCAGGGGGACTAATGAAAAACTGTTTTTT.

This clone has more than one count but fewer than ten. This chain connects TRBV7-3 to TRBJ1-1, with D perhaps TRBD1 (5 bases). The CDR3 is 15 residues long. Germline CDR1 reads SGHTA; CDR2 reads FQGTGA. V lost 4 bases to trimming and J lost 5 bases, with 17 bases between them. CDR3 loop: CASSSSGPGRTEAFF. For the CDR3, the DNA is TGTGCCAGCAGCTCATCGGGACCTGGTAGGACTGAAGCTTTCTTT.

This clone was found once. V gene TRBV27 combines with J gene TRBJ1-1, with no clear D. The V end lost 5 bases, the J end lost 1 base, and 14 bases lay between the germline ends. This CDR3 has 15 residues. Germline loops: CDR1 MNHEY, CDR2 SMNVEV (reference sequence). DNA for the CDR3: TGTGCCAGCAGTCCCCCTCCAGCCGCGAACACTGAAGCTTTCTTT. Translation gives CASSPPPAANTEAFF.

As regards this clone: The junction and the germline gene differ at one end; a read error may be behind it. The CDR3 is CASSPQGQSEAFF. In nucleotides, the CDR3 is TGTGCCAGCTCGCCACAGGGTCAGTCTGAAGCTTTCTTT. This chain links TRBV18 with TRBJ1-1; D is perhaps TRBD1 (6 bases). CDR3 length equals 13 residues. CDR1 KGHSH and CDR2 LQKENI come from the germline V gene.

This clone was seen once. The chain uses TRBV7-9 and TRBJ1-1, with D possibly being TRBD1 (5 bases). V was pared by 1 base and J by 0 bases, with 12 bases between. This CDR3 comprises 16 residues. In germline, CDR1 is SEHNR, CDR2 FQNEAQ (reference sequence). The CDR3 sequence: CASSLGHRDVNTEAFF. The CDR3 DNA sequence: TGTGCCAGCAGCTTAGGCCACCGGGACGTGAACACTGAAGCTTTCTTT.

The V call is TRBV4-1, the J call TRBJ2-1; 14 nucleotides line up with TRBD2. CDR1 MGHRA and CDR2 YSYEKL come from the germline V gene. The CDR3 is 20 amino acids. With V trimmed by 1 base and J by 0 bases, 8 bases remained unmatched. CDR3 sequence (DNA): TGCGCCAGCAGCCAAGGAGGACTAGCGGGGGGCTTAAGCTCCTACAATGAGCAGTTCTTC. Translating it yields CASSQGGLAGGLSSYNEQFF.

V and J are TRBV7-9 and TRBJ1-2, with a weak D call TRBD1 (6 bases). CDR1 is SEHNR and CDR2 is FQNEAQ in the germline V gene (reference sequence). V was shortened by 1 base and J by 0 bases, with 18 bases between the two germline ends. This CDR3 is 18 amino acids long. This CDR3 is CASSLGIIRDTTNYGYTF. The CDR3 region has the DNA TGTGCCAGCAGCTTAGGTATAATCCGGGACACCACTAACTATGGCTACACCTTC. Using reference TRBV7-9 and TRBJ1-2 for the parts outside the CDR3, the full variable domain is DTGVSQNPRHKITKRGQNVTFRCDPISEHNRLYWYRQTLGQGPEFLTYFQNEAQLEKSRLLSDRFSAERPKGSFSTLEIQRTEQGDSAMYLCASSLGIIRDTTNYGYTFGSGTRLTVV.

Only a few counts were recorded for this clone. The CDR3 DNA is TGTGCCACCCAAGGGACTAGCGTATACAATGAGCAGTTCTTC. Translation: CATQGTSVYNEQFF. The gene calls are TRBV24-1 and TRBJ2-1; TRBD2 matches at 10 bases. The CDR3 contains 14 residues. The ends lost 9 bases at V and 4 bases at J; junction bases unmatched: 5. Germline V gives CDR1 KGHDR, CDR2 SFDVKD.

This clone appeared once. The CDR3 bases are TGTGCCAGCAGCTTAAGGACTAGCGGGGGGGCCGCGTTCTTC. Its protein product is CASSLRTSGGAAFF. This sequence joins TRBV5-6 and TRBJ2-1, with TRBD2 matching over 15 bases. V was clipped by 2 bases and J by 15 bases; unmatched bases: 6. This CDR3 contains 14 residues. Looked up from germline, CDR1 is SGHDT and CDR2 is YYEEEE.

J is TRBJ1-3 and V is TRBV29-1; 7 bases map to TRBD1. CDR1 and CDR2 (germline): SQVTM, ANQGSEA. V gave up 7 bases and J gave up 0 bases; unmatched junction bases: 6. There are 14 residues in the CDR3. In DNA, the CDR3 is TGCAGCGCAGACCCAGGGGGCTCTGGAAACACCATATATTTT. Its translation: CSADPGGSGNTIYF. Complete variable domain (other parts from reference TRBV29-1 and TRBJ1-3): SAVISQKPSRDICQRGTSLTIQCQVDSQVTMMFWYRQQPGQSLTLIATANQGSEATYESGFVIDKFPISRPNLTFSTLTVSNMSPEDSSIYLCSADPGGSGNTIYFGEGSWLTVV.

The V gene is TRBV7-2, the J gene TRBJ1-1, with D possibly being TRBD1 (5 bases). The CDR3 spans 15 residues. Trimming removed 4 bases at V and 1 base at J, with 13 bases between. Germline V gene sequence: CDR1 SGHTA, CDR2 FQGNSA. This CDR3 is CASSYRGSTNTEAFF. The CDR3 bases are TGTGCCAGCAGCTATCGGGGGTCTACGAACACTGAAGCTTTCTTT. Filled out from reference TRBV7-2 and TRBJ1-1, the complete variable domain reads GAGVSQSPSNKVTEKGKDVELRCDPISGHTALYWYRQSLGQGLEFLIYFQGNSAPDKSGLPSDRFSAERTGGSVSTLTIQRTQQEDSAVYLCASSYRGSTNTEAFFGQGTRLTVV.

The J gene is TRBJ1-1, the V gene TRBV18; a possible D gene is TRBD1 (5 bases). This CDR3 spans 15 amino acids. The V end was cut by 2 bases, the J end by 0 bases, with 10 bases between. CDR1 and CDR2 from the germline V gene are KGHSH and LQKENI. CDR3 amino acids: CASSPMTVVNTEAFF. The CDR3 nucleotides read TGTGCCAGCTCACCAATGACAGTTGTGAACACTGAAGCTTTCTTT.

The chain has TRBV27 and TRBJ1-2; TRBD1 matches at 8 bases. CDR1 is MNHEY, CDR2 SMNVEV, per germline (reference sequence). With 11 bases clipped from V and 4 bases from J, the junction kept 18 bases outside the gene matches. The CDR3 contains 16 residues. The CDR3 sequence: CAGAYPGQQGVYGYTF. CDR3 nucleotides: TGTGCCGGAGCGTACCCTGGCCAACAGGGGGTCTATGGCTACACCTTC.

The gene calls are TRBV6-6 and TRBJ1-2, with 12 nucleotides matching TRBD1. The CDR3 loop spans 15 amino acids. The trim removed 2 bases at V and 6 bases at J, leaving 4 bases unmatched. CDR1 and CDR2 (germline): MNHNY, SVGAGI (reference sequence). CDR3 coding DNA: TGTGCCAGCAGTTACCCGGGACAGGGGGCAGATGGCTACACCTTC. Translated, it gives CASSYPGQGADGYTF.

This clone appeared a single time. CDR3 sequence: CASSSRFGVAGTNEQFF. The DNA of the CDR3 is TGTGCCAGCAGCTCCCGATTTGGAGTAGCGGGGACCAATGAGCAGTTCTTC. The rearrangement uses TRBV7-2 and TRBJ2-1; 8 bases agree with TRBD2. This CDR3 region has 17 residues. V gave up 4 bases and J gave up 6 bases; unmatched junction bases: 14. CDR1 and CDR2 from the germline V gene are SGHTA and FQGNSA.

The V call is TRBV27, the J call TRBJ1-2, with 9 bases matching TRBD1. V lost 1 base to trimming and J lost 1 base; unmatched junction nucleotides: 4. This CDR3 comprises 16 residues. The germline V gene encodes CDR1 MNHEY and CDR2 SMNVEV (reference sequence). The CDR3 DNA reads TGTGCCAGCAGTTTATACGGGACAGGGAGTAACTATGGCTACACCTTC. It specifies CASSLYGTGSNYGYTF.

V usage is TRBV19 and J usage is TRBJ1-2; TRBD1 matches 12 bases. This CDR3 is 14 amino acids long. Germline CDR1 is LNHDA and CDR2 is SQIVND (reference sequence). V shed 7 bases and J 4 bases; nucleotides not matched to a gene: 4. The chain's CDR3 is CASMGTGGGYGYTF. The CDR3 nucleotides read TGTGCCAGTATGGGGACAGGGGGCGGCTATGGCTACACCTTC.

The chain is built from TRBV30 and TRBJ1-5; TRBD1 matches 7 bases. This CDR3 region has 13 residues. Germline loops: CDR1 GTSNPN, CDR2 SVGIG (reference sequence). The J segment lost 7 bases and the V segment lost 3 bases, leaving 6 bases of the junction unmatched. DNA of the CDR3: TGTGCCTGGAGCAGAGGGGGCGGGCAGCCCCAGCATTTT. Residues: CAWSRGGGQPQHF.

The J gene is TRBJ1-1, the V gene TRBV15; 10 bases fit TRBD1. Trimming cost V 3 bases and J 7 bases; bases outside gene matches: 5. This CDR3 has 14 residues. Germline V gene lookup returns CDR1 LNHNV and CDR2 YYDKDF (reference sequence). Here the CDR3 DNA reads TGTGCCACCAGCAGGGGGGACAGGGGAAGTGAAGCTTTCTTT. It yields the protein CATSRGDRGSEAFF.

The CDR3 protein is CASSPHRRPFLEQYF. The CDR3 bases are TGTGCCAGCAGCCCCCACCGGCGCCCTTTTTTAGAGCAGTACTTC. V is TRBV7-8 and J is TRBJ2-7, with D uncertain. Germline V gene lookup returns CDR1 SGHVS and CDR2 FQNEAQ. The CDR3 is 15 residues long. V was pared by 5 bases and J by 7 bases, with 21 bases between.

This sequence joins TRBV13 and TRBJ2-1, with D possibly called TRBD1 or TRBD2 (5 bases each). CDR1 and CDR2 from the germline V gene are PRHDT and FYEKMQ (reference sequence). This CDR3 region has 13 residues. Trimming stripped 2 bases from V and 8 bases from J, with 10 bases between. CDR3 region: CASSLNWDDEQFF. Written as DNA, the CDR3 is TGTGCCAGCAGCTTAAATTGGGACGATGAGCAGTTCTTC.

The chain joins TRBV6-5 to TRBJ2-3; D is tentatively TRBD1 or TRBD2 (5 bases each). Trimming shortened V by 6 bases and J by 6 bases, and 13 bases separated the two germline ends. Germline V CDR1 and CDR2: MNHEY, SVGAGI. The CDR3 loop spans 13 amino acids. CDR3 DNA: TGTGCCAGCAGCAGGGAGTTGGTGGATACGCAGTATTTT. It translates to CASSRELVDTQYF.

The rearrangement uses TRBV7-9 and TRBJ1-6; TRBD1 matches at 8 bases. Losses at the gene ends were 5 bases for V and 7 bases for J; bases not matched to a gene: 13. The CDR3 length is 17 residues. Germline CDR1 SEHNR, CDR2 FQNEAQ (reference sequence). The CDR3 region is CASSPTGAYIGNSPLHF. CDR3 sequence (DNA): TGTGCCAGCAGCCCGACAGGGGCCTACATCGGAAATTCACCCCTCCACTTT.